This note documents a single TCR beta chain sequence. This sample was taken from a study of neoadjuvant anti-PD-1 for oral cavity cancer. Stated time point: after neoadjuvant nivolumab, at surgical resection. Looked up from germline, CDR1 is DFQATT and CDR2 is SNEGSKA (reference sequence). This CDR3 region has 10 residues. Trimming shortened V by 3 bases and J by 2 bases, and 0 bases separated the two germline ends. Some clones are missing from TCRdb's copy, which holds only in-frame ones; the method was immunoSEQ multiplex PCR. The table has fewer than 15,000 clones, approximately 74% seen once. The specimen comprised PBMCs, sampled after nivolumab (anti-PD-1) treatment. The receptor was derived from a person between 35 and 79 years old with oral cavity squamous cell carcinoma. The V and J genes are TRBV20-1 and TRBJ2-3; D gene unclear. DNA for the CDR3: TGCAGTGCTAGCACAGATACGCAGTATTTT. Protein product: CSASTDTQYF.